Below, 23 T cell receptor beta chains from the same sample are listed, as sequenced in a study of blood T cells in healthy people across ages. With a J-beta primer mix and a sample-barcoded 5' primer, a second PCR ran about 6 to 11 cycles. TCRdb redid the calling of the 5' RACE reads with MiXCR, one entry per CDR3 protein. Of about 830,000 distinct CDR3 sequences listed, 62% are singletons. Sequenced material: blood. The receptors stem from a man under 40 in good health.

For this clonotype: A read error may explain this, as a much larger clone is one base away. This chain joins TRBV20-1 and TRBJ2-1, with 10 bases lining up with TRBD2. The germline V gene has CDR1 DFQATT and CDR2 SNEGSKA (reference sequence). This CDR3 spans 16 amino acids. The CDR3 spells CSASPLAGAGYNERFF. CDR3 sequence (DNA): TGCAGTGCTTCTCCCCTAGCGGGGGCCGGGTACAATGAGCGGTTCTTC.

This clonotype came up many times. This chain links TRBV20-1 with TRBJ2-1; TRBD2 is a possible D gene (5 bases). Trimming removed 4 bases from V and 9 bases from J, with 22 bases in between. The CDR3 is 15 residues long. Germline CDR1 is DFQATT and CDR2 is SNEGSKA (reference sequence). The CDR3 DNA sequence: TGCAGTGCTATGGCACCTCACCTTGACTACGGTGAGCAGTTCTTC. It codes for CSAMAPHLDYGEQFF.

V and J are TRBV28 and TRBJ2-5, with a weak D call TRBD2 (6 bases). The CDR3 sequence is 14 residues long. Germline V gene lookup returns CDR1 MDHEN and CDR2 SYDVKM. V was cut by 7 bases and J by 4 bases, with 16 bases left in between. CDR3 DNA: TGTGCCAGCAATTTGGGGTCCGGGGGAGAGACCCAGTACTTC. It translates to CASNLGSGGETQYF. The whole variable domain, filled in from reference TRBV28 and TRBJ2-5, reads DVKVTQSSRYLVKRTGEKVFLECVQDMDHENMFWYRQDPGLGLRLIYFSYDVKMKEKGDIPEGYSVSREKKERFSLILESASTNQTSMYLCASNLGSGGETQYFGPGTRLLVL.

This chain joins TRBV2 and TRBJ2-5; maybe TRBD2 (5 bases). V lost 7 bases to trimming and J lost 5 bases, with 14 bases between them. The CDR3 is made up of 13 amino acids. Germline-derived CDR1 and CDR2 are SNHLY and FYNNEI. The CDR3 sequence: CASKEGREETQYF. CDR3 nucleotides: TGTGCCAGCAAAGAAGGGAGAGAGGAGACCCAGTACTTC.

The chain is built from TRBV18 and TRBJ2-7; the match to TRBD2 covers 11 bases. CDR3 length: 16 amino acids. Trimming removed 4 bases from V and 3 bases from J; junction bases left unmatched: 8. The V gene's germline CDR1 is KGHSH and CDR2 LQKENI. The CDR3 DNA reads TGTGCCAGCTCACGTCAGACTAGCGGGGAAAACTACGAGCAGTACTTC. As protein: CASSRQTSGENYEQYF.

A few counts support this clonotype. The chain links TRBV9 to TRBJ2-3; 7 bases align to TRBD1. V gave up 5 bases and J gave up 2 bases; unmatched junction bases: 8. Looked up from germline, CDR1 is SGDLS and CDR2 is YYNGEE. The CDR3 length is 15 residues. CDR3 in amino acids: CASSSGGQLTDTQYF. As DNA, the CDR3 is TGTGCCAGCAGTAGTGGGGGACAGCTCACAGATACGCAGTATTTT. Using reference TRBV9 and TRBJ2-3 for the parts outside the CDR3, the full variable domain is DSGVTQTPKHLITATGQRVTLRCSPRSGDLSVYWYQQSLDQGLQFLIQYYNGEERAKGNILERFSAQQFPDLHSELNLSSLELGDSALYFCASSSGGQLTDTQYFGPGTRLTVL.

The chain couples TRBV29-1 to TRBJ2-1; no clear D. Trimming stripped 3 bases from V and 1 base from J, with 7 bases between. Germline-derived CDR1 and CDR2 are SQVTM and ANQGSEA. CDR3 size: 13 residues. CDR3 residues: CSVDLESYNEQFF. DNA of the CDR3: TGCAGCGTTGATCTCGAATCCTACAATGAGCAGTTCTTC.

The rearrangement uses TRBV29-1 and TRBJ2-1, with 7 bases fitting TRBD2. V gave up 4 bases and J gave up 4 bases; unmatched junction bases: 4. The CDR3 covers 13 residues. Germline assignment: CDR1 SQVTM and CDR2 ANQGSEA. CDR3 amino acids: CSVVGGYYNEQFF. CDR3 nucleotides: TGCAGCGTTGTGGGGGGGTATTACAATGAGCAGTTCTTC.

V and J are TRBV5-1 and TRBJ1-6; 9 bases map to TRBD1. CDR1 is SGHRS, CDR2 YFSETQ, per germline. CDR3 size: 15 residues. Unmatched junction bases numbered 5, after V lost 3 bases and J lost 7 bases. The CDR3: CASSSNGQGNSPLHF. CDR3 nucleotides: TGCGCCAGCAGCTCGAACGGACAGGGGAATTCACCCCTCCACTTT.

In its sample, this clonotype was seen a few times. J is TRBJ2-7 and V is TRBV6-2 or TRBV6-3, with 7 bases identical to TRBD2. V lost 0 bases, J lost 6 bases, and 5 bases stayed unmatched. CDR1 MNHEY and CDR2 SVGEGT come from the germline V gene. The CDR3 length is 14 residues. The chain's CDR3 is CASSYSPGGGEQYF. DNA for the CDR3: TGTGCCAGCAGTTACTCGCCGGGGGGTGGCGAGCAGTACTTC.

This clonotype was detected a few times. The V and J genes are TRBV5-1 and TRBJ2-1; TRBD2 matches 10 bases. The V gene end was trimmed by 7 bases and the J gene end by 7 bases; junction bases not matched to a gene: 14. Germline values: CDR1 SGHRS, CDR2 YFSETQ. CDR3 length equals 16 residues. CDR3 amino acids: CASAGRNSGGWNEQFF. CDR3 DNA sequence: TGCGCCAGCGCAGGGCGGAATAGCGGGGGGTGGAATGAGCAGTTCTTC.

The chain joins TRBV18 to TRBJ2-1, with D possibly TRBD1 on 5 matching bases. CDR1 is KGHSH and CDR2 is LQKENI in the germline V gene. The V end lost 0 bases, the J end lost 5 bases, and 11 bases lay between the germline ends. CDR3 length equals 15 residues. The CDR3 protein is CASSPPKGPHNEQFF. CDR3 DNA: TGTGCCAGCTCACCACCGAAGGGGCCACACAATGAGCAGTTCTTC.

This clonotype was counted a few times. The genes are TRBV20-1 and TRBJ2-1; D is unresolved. Germline V CDR1 and CDR2: DFQATT, SNEGSKA (reference sequence). CDR3 size: 11 residues. V dropped 6 bases and J dropped 4 bases, with 7 bases sitting between them. CDR3 bases: TGCAGTGCCTTGTGGTACAATGAGCAGTTCTTC. It yields the protein CSALWYNEQFF.

The rearrangement uses TRBV10-3 and TRBJ2-7, with 11 bases that match TRBD1. The germline CDR1 and CDR2 sequences are ENHRY and SYGVKD. The CDR3 loop spans 15 amino acids. The V segment lost 4 bases and the J segment 3 bases; nucleotides outside the gene matches: 5. The CDR3 is CAISVAGTGGYEQYF. In nucleotides, the CDR3 is TGTGCCATCAGTGTGGCCGGGACAGGGGGCTACGAGCAGTACTTC.

The chain combines TRBV20-1 with TRBJ2-7, with D tentatively TRBD1 (6 bases). V shed 1 base and J shed 5 bases, with 12 bases lying between them. Germline V CDR1 and CDR2: DFQATT, SNEGSKA (reference sequence). The CDR3 covers 13 residues. CDR3 DNA sequence: TGCAGTGCTAGAGCCCACAGGGACAACGAGCAGTACTTC. Translated, it gives CSARAHRDNEQYF.

This CDR3 reads CSARRLGPYNEQFF. The CDR3 coding sequence is TGCAGTGCCCGCCGACTAGGACCCTACAATGAGCAGTTCTTC. The V and J genes are TRBV20-1 and TRBJ2-1; tentatively, D is TRBD2 (6 bases). Per germline, CDR1 DFQATT and CDR2 SNEGSKA (reference sequence). Trimming removed 6 bases from V and 2 bases from J, with 14 bases in between. The CDR3 covers 14 residues.

The chain recombines TRBV6-2 or TRBV6-3 with TRBJ1-2; D gene ambiguous. The V end lost 2 bases, the J end lost 3 bases, and 10 bases lay between the germline ends. Germline V gene sequence: CDR1 MNHEY, CDR2 SVGEGT. This CDR3 has 14 amino acids. The CDR3 DNA reads as TGTGCCAGCAGTTACGGAAGGTCGGACTATGGCTACACCTTC. It encodes CASSYGRSDYGYTF.

The rearrangement links TRBV4-1 to TRBJ2-4; D is uncertain. Matching the DNA end better, TRBJ2-7 makes the J call doubtful. The CDR3 is 15 residues long. CDR1 and CDR2 (germline): MGHRA, YSYEKL. The CDR3 sequence is CASSPNAAALYEQYF. CDR3 coding DNA: TGCGCCAGCAGCCCAAATGCTGCAGCTCTCTACGAGCAGTACTTC.

The chain joins TRBV15 to TRBJ2-7; D might be TRBD2 (5 bases). This CDR3 contains 15 residues. CDR1 LNHNV and CDR2 YYDKDF come from the germline V gene (reference sequence). Trimming removed 3 bases at V and 4 bases at J, with 16 bases between. In nucleotides, the CDR3 is TGTGCCACCAGCAGGGAGTGGGAGAGATCTTACGAGCAGTACTTC. It translates to CATSREWERSYEQYF.

V gene TRBV28 combines with J gene TRBJ2-4; 7 bases match TRBD1. After removal of 0 bases from V and 5 bases from J, the junction contained 13 bases not matched to a gene. CDR3 length: 18 residues. Germline V lookup: CDR1 MDHEN, CDR2 SYDVKM. DNA of the CDR3: TGTGCCAGCAGTTTATGGTCCCCGACAGGGATGGTTCAAAACATTCAGTACTTC. Amino acid sequence: CASSLWSPTGMVQNIQYF.

The genes are TRBV6-4 and TRBJ2-1; D is possibly TRBD1 or TRBD2 (7 bases each). V lost 6 bases to trimming and J lost 5 bases, with 14 bases between them. This CDR3 region has 14 residues. CDR1 MRHNA and CDR2 SNTAGT come from the germline V gene. The CDR3 DNA is TGTGCCAGCAGCCGACAGGGAGGGCACAATGAGCAGTTCTTC. Its translation is CASSRQGGHNEQFF.

This chain uses TRBV2 with TRBJ2-6; 9 bases match TRBD1. The CDR3 extends over 15 amino acids. V trimming: 7 bases; J trimming: 7 bases; junction bases outside the gene matches: 8. Looked up from germline, CDR1 is SNHLY and CDR2 is FYNNEI. DNA for the CDR3: TGTGCCAGCAAAGACAGGGGGAGCGGAGCCAACGTCCTGACTTTC. Its translation is CASKDRGSGANVLTF.

This CDR3 is CSASGAGETDTQYF. In DNA, the CDR3 is TGCAGTGCTAGTGGTGCAGGTGAAACAGATACGCAGTATTTT. The chain couples TRBV20-1 to TRBJ2-3; D is unresolved. Looked up from germline, CDR1 is DFQATT and CDR2 is SNEGSKA (reference sequence). Trimming removed 3 bases at V and 3 bases at J, with 13 bases between. The CDR3 is 14 amino acids.